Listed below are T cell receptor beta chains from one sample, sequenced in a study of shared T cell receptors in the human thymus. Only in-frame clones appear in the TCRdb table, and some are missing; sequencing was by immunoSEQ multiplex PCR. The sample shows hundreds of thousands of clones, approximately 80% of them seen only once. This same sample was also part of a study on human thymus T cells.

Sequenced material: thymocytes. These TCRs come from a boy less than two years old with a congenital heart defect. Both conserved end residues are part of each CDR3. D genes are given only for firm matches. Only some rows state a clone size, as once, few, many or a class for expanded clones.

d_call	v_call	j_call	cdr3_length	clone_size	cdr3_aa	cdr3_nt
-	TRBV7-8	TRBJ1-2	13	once	CANRGEFDYGYTF	TGTGCCAACCGGGGGGAATTCGACTATGGCTACACCTTC
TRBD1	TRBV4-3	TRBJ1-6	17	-	CASSQDLAGQHISPLHF	TGCGCCAGCAGCCAAGATTTAGCGGGACAGCACATTTCACCCCTCCACTTT
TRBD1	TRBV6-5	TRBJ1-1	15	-	CASRRTGVMNTEAFF	TGTGCCAGCAGGCGGACAGGGGTCATGAACACTGAAGCTTTCTTT
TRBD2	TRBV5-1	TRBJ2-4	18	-	CASSFGGDRGLAGNIQYF	TGCGCCAGCAGCTTTGGTGGGGACAGGGGACTAGCGGGAAACATTCAGTACTTC
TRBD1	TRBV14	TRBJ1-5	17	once	CASSWDRGSYSNQPQHF	TGTGCCAGCAGCTGGGACAGGGGCTCCTATAGCAATCAGCCCCAGCATTTT
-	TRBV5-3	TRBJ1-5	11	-	CARSLTGGRHF	TGTGCCAGAAGCTTGACGGGTGGTCGGCATTTT
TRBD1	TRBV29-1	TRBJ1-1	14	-	CSAPGQGSNTEAFF	TGCAGCGCCCCGGGACAGGGCTCAAACACTGAAGCTTTCTTT
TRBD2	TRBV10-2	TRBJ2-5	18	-	CASSETLTSFKYQETQYF	TGCGCCAGCAGTGAGACCCTGACTAGCTTCAAGTACCAAGAGACCCAGTACTTC
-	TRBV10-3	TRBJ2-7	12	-	CAIQTGPYEQYF	TGTGCCATACAGACAGGTCCCTACGAGCAGTACTTC
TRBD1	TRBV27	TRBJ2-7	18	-	CASSLRFGGQGFFHEQYF	TGTGCCAGCAGTCTCAGATTCGGAGGACAGGGGTTTTTCCACGAGCAGTACTTC
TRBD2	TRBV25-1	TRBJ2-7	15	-	CASSDRVAGTGEQYF	TGTGCCAGCAGTGACAGGGTAGCGGGCACCGGCGAGCAGTACTTC
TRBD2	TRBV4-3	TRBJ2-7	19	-	CASSLFVGLAERISYEQYF	TGCGCCAGCAGCCTTTTTGTCGGACTAGCGGAACGAATCTCCTACGAGCAGTACTTC
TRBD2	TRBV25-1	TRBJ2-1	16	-	CASSERTLAGGGEQFF	TGTGCCAGCAGTGAAAGGACCCTAGCGGGAGGAGGTGAGCAGTTCTTC
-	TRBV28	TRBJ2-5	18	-	CASSCRCHPNIQQETQYF	TGTGCCAGCAGTTGCCGATGCCACCCCAATATTCAGCAAGAGACCCAGTACTTC
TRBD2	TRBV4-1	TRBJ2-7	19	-	CASSQKRLGTSGSPIEQYF	TGCGCCAGCAGCCAAAAACGACTCGGGACTAGCGGGTCCCCCATCGAGCAGTACTTC
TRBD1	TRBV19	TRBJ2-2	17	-	CASSPGSGTGNTGELFF	TGTGCCAGTAGTCCTGGCTCCGGGACAGGGAACACCGGGGAGCTGTTTTTT
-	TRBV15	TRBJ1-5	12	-	CATSRDTAAQHF	TGTGCCACCAGCAGAGATACGGCGGCCCAGCATTTT